The 27 T cell receptor beta chains below come from one sample, sequenced in a study of blood T cell repertoires in COVID-19. Produced via immunoSEQ multiplex PCR; TCRdb's table is partial and in-frame only. The table has about 310,000 clones, about 87% seen once. The sample consisted of peripheral blood. These TCRs come from a man aged 65-85 years with acute or convalescent COVID-19.

The table lists this clone with a count of one. V and J are TRBV7-6 and TRBJ2-1; weak D call: TRBD2 (5 bases). Trimming removed 6 bases from V and 2 bases from J, with 14 bases in between. The CDR3 has 15 amino acids. Looked up from germline, CDR1 is SGHVS and CDR2 is FNYEAQ. CDR3 protein: CASSVSGIPYNEQFF. CDR3 sequence (DNA): TGTGCCAGCAGTGTAAGCGGAATACCCTACAATGAGCAGTTCTTC.

The gene calls are TRBV3-1 (or the pseudogene TRBV3-2) and TRBJ1-5; 7 nucleotides line up with TRBD1. V dropped 6 bases and J dropped 7; count of bases not matched to a gene: 9. CDR1 and CDR2 (germline): LGHDT, YNNKEL (reference sequence). This CDR3 spans 14 amino acids. The CDR3 DNA reads TGTGCCAGCAGACAGGGGACGGCGGGACAGCCCCAGCATTTT. Its protein product is CASRQGTAGQPQHF.

The chain joins TRBV6-2 or TRBV6-3 to TRBJ1-5; 8 nucleotides agree with TRBD1. The CDR3 totals 17 residues. V lost 2 bases, J lost 5 bases, and 11 bases stayed unmatched. The germline CDR1 and CDR2 sequences are MNHEY and SVGEGT. CDR3 DNA: TGTGCCAGCAGTTACCCTAAAGGACAGGGTGTTGATCAGCCCCAGCATTTT. Amino acid sequence: CASSYPKGQGVDQPQHF.

This chain connects TRBV4-3 to TRBJ2-2; TRBD2 agrees at 10 bases. J was trimmed by 5 bases and V by 4 bases; bases with no gene match: 7. CDR1 is LGHNA and CDR2 is YSLEER in the germline V gene. The CDR3 totals 16 residues. Here the CDR3 reads CASSLQRGGFTGELFF. DNA of the CDR3: TGCGCCAGCAGCCTCCAGCGGGGGGGCTTTACCGGGGAGCTGTTTTTT.

This chain connects TRBV12-3 or TRBV12-4 to TRBJ1-1; possible D gene TRBD1, 6 bases. V gave up 4 bases and J gave up 6 bases, with 12 bases separating them. CDR3 length: 13 residues. In DNA form, the CDR3 reads TGTGCCAGCAGTTCCCAGGGGTGGGCTGAAGCTTTCTTT. Its protein is CASSSQGWAEAFF.

For this clone: This specimen includes other DNA sequences encoding the same CDR3. Here the CDR3 DNA reads TGTGCCAGCAGCCAAGGGGACGGGGGCGAGCAGTACTTC. Its translation is CASSQGDGGEQYF. V is TRBV3-1 (or the pseudogene TRBV3-2) and J is TRBJ2-7; a weak D match, TRBD2 (6 bases). The CDR3 runs 13 residues. Germline V CDR1 and CDR2: LGHDT, YNNKEL (reference sequence). Trimming pared 1 base from V and 6 bases from J, leaving 10 bases between.

The chain links TRBV6-2 or TRBV6-3 to TRBJ1-1; 7 bases are a match to TRBD1. Germline loops: CDR1 MNHEY, CDR2 SVGEGT. The CDR3 is 13 residues long. V dropped 6 bases and J dropped 4; count of bases not matched to a gene: 5. The CDR3 sequence: CASSLTGPTEAFF. Written as DNA, the CDR3 is TGTGCCAGCAGCCTGACAGGGCCCACTGAAGCTTTCTTT.

The chain uses TRBV5-1 and TRBJ2-3; 13 bases are a match to TRBD2. This CDR3 has 19 residues. Trimming at V came to 2 bases and at J to 0 bases, leaving 9 bases not matched to a gene. Germline CDR1 is SGHRS and CDR2 is YFSETQ. The CDR3 reads CASSLMGLAGTGSTDTQYF. The CDR3 DNA is TGCGCCAGCAGCTTAATGGGACTAGCGGGAACAGGAAGCACAGATACGCAGTATTTT.

This chain links TRBV7-9 with TRBJ2-3; 9 positions match TRBD2. The CDR3 has 16 residues. Germline V gene sequence: CDR1 SEHNR, CDR2 FQNEAQ (reference sequence). V lost 0 bases and J lost 0; bases outside the gene matches: 1. DNA of the CDR3: TGTGCCAGCAGCTTAGCTAGCGGGGGCAGCACAGATACGCAGTATTTT. It encodes CASSLASGGSTDTQYF.

J is TRBJ2-3 and V is TRBV28; TRBD1 might be the D (5 bases). From germline, CDR1 is MDHEN and CDR2 SYDVKM. V lost 4 bases, J lost 2 bases, and 16 bases lay in between. The CDR3 spans 16 residues. Here the CDR3 reads CASSSPRGFSTDTQYF. CDR3 in DNA: TGTGCCAGCAGTTCACCAAGGGGCTTCTCCACAGATACGCAGTATTTT.

The chain employs TRBV7-2 and TRBJ1-2; 7 bases are shared with TRBD1. Germline V lookup: CDR1 SGHTA, CDR2 FQGNSA. Trimming took 3 bases from V and 8 from J; bases not matched to a gene: 15. The CDR3 is 16 residues long. The CDR3 protein is CASSFRDRASVVGYTF. In DNA form, the CDR3 reads TGTGCCAGCAGCTTCCGGGACAGAGCCTCCGTGGTCGGCTACACCTTC.

This clone was detected only a few times. The V and J genes are TRBV11-2 and TRBJ1-1, with D possibly being TRBD1 (5 bases). Germline assignment: CDR1 SGHAT and CDR2 FQNNGV. Trimming took 2 bases from V and 2 from J, leaving 12 bases between them. The CDR3 has 15 residues. CDR3 protein: CASSLTSTGNTEAFF. For the CDR3, the DNA is TGTGCCAGCAGCTTAACAAGTACAGGTAACACTGAAGCTTTCTTT. Full variable domain (remainder filled in from reference TRBV11-2 and TRBJ1-1): EAGVAQSPRYKIIEKRQSVAFWCNPISGHATLYWYQQILGQGPKLLIQFQNNGVVDDSQLPKDRFSAERLKGVDSTLKIQPAKLEDSAVYLCASSLTSTGNTEAFFGQGTRLTVV.

The chain links TRBV15 to TRBJ2-7, with 8 bases matching TRBD2. The J segment lost 2 bases and the V segment lost 0 bases, leaving 9 bases of the junction unmatched. The V gene's germline CDR1 is LNHNV and CDR2 YYDKDF (reference sequence). This CDR3 region has 17 residues. The DNA of the CDR3 is TGTGCCACCAGCAGAGACCTTCCGGGACTAGGGGCCTACGAGCAGTACTTC. Its translation is CATSRDLPGLGAYEQYF. Looking up the rest from reference TRBV15 and TRBJ2-7 gives the full variable domain: DAMVIQNPRYQVTQFGKPVTLSCSQTLNHNVMYWYQQKSSQAPKLLFHYYDKDFNNEADTPDNFQSRRPNTSFCFLDIRSPGLGDTAMYLCATSRDLPGLGAYEQYFGPGTRLTVT.

This chain connects TRBV2 to TRBJ2-1, with D tentatively TRBD2 (5 bases). V was pared by 0 bases and J by 8 bases, with 14 bases between. Germline lookup yields CDR1 SNHLY and CDR2 FYNNEI. There are 15 residues in the CDR3. The CDR3 is CASSEAVRVDDEQFF. CDR3 DNA: TGTGCCAGCAGTGAAGCAGTGCGGGTGGACGATGAGCAGTTCTTC.

This clone appeared once. The chain recombines TRBV7-2 with TRBJ2-3, with D perhaps matching TRBD1 (6 bases). Trimming removed 0 bases at V and 2 bases at J, with 12 bases between. In germline, CDR1 is SGHTA, CDR2 FQGNSA. There are 16 residues in the CDR3. The CDR3, as DNA: TGTGCCAGCAGCTTAGCGTGGACAGCCCTCACAGATACGCAGTATTTT. Residues: CASSLAWTALTDTQYF. Supplemented by reference TRBV7-2 and TRBJ2-3, the full variable domain reads GAGVSQSPSNKVTEKGKDVELRCDPISGHTALYWYRQSLGQGLEFLIYFQGNSAPDKSGLPSDRFSAERTGGSVSTLTIQRTQQEDSAVYLCASSLAWTALTDTQYFGPGTRLTVL.

The CDR3 DNA sequence: TGCAGCTCCGGGAGCGCTAGCGGGAGTCTCGGGCAGTTCTTC. It codes for CSSGSASGSLGQFF. The J gene is TRBJ2-1, the V gene TRBV29-1; 10 nucleotides match TRBD2. Looked up from germline, CDR1 is SQVTM and CDR2 is ANQGSEA. The length of the CDR3 is 14 residues. The V segment lost 8 bases and the J segment 12 bases; nucleotides outside the gene matches: 16.

The rearrangement joins TRBV11-2 to TRBJ2-2; 9 bases are a match to TRBD1. V shed 3 bases and J 4 bases; nucleotides not matched to a gene: 9. The CDR3 length is 17 residues. Looked up from germline, CDR1 is SGHAT and CDR2 is FQNNGV. In DNA form, the CDR3 reads TGTGCCAGCAGCTTCACTTTACAGGGGGCGAGCACCGGGGAGCTGTTTTTT. It encodes CASSFTLQGASTGELFF.

This clone has just one count. Here the CDR3 reads CATRTTTGSPLHF. CDR3 sequence (DNA): TGTGCCACCCGGACAACCACGGGTTCACCCCTCCACTTT. The genes are TRBV25-1 and TRBJ1-6, with D possibly TRBD1 on 5 matching bases. Germline CDR1 MGHDK, CDR2 SYGVNS. The CDR3 runs 13 residues. Trimming stripped 10 bases from V and 9 bases from J, with 16 bases between. The full variable domain, its missing parts supplied by reference TRBV25-1 and TRBJ1-6, is EADIYQTPRYLVIGTGKKITLECSQTMGHDKMYWYQQDPGMELHLIHYSYGVNSTEKGDLSSESTVSRIRTEHFPLTLESARPSHTSQYLCATRTTTGSPLHFGNGTRLTVT.

The chain joins TRBV11-2 to TRBJ2-7, with a weak D call TRBD2 (6 bases). Trimming removed 6 bases at V and 6 bases at J, with 15 bases between. CDR1 is SGHAT and CDR2 is FQNNGV in the germline V gene. The CDR3 is 13 amino acids. The CDR3 loop reads CASSPILAGEQYF. The CDR3 nucleotides are TGTGCCAGCAGTCCCATACTAGCCGGCGAGCAGTACTTC. The whole variable domain, remainder taken from reference TRBV11-2 and TRBJ2-7, is EAGVAQSPRYKIIEKRQSVAFWCNPISGHATLYWYQQILGQGPKLLIQFQNNGVVDDSQLPKDRFSAERLKGVDSTLKIQPAKLEDSAVYLCASSPILAGEQYFGPGTRLTVT.

J is TRBJ1-5 and V is TRBV6-5, with a possible D match to TRBD1 (5 bases). Trimming took off 4 bases at V and 3 bases at J, with 13 bases between the two ends. Germline V CDR1 and CDR2: MNHEY, SVGAGI. The CDR3 has 15 residues. The CDR3 nucleotides read TGTGCCAGCAGTTCGCAGGGTTTAAACAATCAGCCCCAGCATTTT. It yields the protein CASSSQGLNNQPQHF.

The sample holds one count of this clone. The chain joins TRBV9 to TRBJ2-2, with 7 nucleotides matching TRBD1. The junction had 4 bases not matched to a gene; V was cut back by 4 bases and J by 1 base. Germline lookup yields CDR1 SGDLS and CDR2 YYNGEE. The CDR3 is 15 residues long. CDR3 sequence (DNA): TGTGCCAGCAGCCCGGGACAGAGGAACACCGGGGAGCTGTTTTTT. This gives the protein CASSPGQRNTGELFF.

The chain joins TRBV7-8 to TRBJ2-2, with a tentative D call TRBD1 (5 bases). The CDR3 runs 14 residues. The ends were cut back, 7 bases at V and 6 bases at J, with 15 bases in the middle. Germline V lookup: CDR1 SGHVS, CDR2 FQNEAQ. The CDR3 DNA sequence: TGTGCCAGCACCTCTAAGGGGTACCCCGGGGAGCTGTTTTTT. Translation: CASTSKGYPGELFF.

The gene calls are TRBV6-2 or TRBV6-3 and TRBJ1-5, with D hard to call. CDR1 MNHEY and CDR2 SVGEGT come from the germline V gene. V lost 0 bases and J 11 bases, leaving 17 bases between the germline ends. The CDR3 has 15 amino acids. The CDR3 bases are TGTGCCAGCAGTTACTCGAGTCCTGCAGGTAGTGCCCAGCATTTT. Translation gives CASSYSSPAGSAQHF.

Comments on this clone: Germline is not matched at one junction end, which may reflect a read error. This sequence joins TRBV7-9 and TRBJ1-1; TRBD1 is a possible D gene (6 bases). There are 15 residues in the CDR3. Germline V gene lookup returns CDR1 SEHNR and CDR2 FQNEAQ (reference sequence). The CDR3 loop is CASSSSQGWGTEAFF. In DNA, the CDR3 is TGTGCCAGCAGCTCTTCACAGGGCTGGGGCACTGAAGCTTTTTTT.

V gene TRBV6-5 combines with J gene TRBJ2-3; 8 nucleotides align to TRBD1. The CDR3 covers 15 residues. V trimming: 4 bases; J trimming: 8 bases; junction bases outside the gene matches: 11. Germline V gene sequence: CDR1 MNHEY, CDR2 SVGAGI. Here the CDR3 reads CASSSAGGRVATQYF. The CDR3 region has the DNA TGTGCCAGCAGTTCTGCAGGGGGCCGGGTGGCTACGCAGTATTTT.

This chain connects TRBV7-8 to TRBJ2-4; 8 nucleotides align to TRBD2. The CDR3 loop spans 19 amino acids. With V trimmed by 2 bases and J by 3 bases, 15 bases remained unmatched. CDR1 and CDR2 from the germline V gene are SGHVS and FQNEAQ. In DNA, the CDR3 is TGTGCCAGCAGCTTACTCCCCTTTCCGGGAGGGCTTAACAAAAACATTCAGTACTTC. This codes for CASSLLPFPGGLNKNIQYF.

DNA of the CDR3: TGTGCCAGTGACAGGGGTGGGGGCTATGGCTACACCTTC. It is translated as CASDRGGGYGYTF. The chain employs TRBV19 and TRBJ1-2, with TRBD1 matching 8 bases. CDR3 length: 13 amino acids. The V and J ends lost 8 bases and 4 bases, in that order; junction bases with no gene match: 6. The germline V gene encodes CDR1 LNHDA and CDR2 SQIVND (reference sequence).